These 21 T cell receptor beta chains originate from one sample sequenced in a study of brain T cells in children with intractable seizures. Method: immunoSEQ multiplex PCR; TCRdb's copy keeps in-frame clones and lacks some. The sample gives fewer than 25,000 clones, approximately 94% of which show up once; 5% to 7% is in the top ten. The sequences come from peripheral blood, collected at surgery. The source of these receptors is a boy younger than 18 with focal cortical dysplasia and intractable seizures.

The chain links TRBV13 to TRBJ1-1; D may be TRBD1 (5 bases). The CDR3 contains 14 residues. Looked up from germline, CDR1 is PRHDT and CDR2 is FYEKMQ (reference sequence). Trimming removed 5 bases from V and 1 base from J, with 11 bases in between. The CDR3 DNA follows: TGTGCCAGCAGCAAGAGGGGAAGGAACACTGAAGCTTTCTTT. Amino acid sequence: CASSKRGRNTEAFF. Looking up the rest from reference TRBV13 and TRBJ1-1 gives the full variable domain: AAGVIQSPRHLIKEKRETATLKCYPIPRHDTVYWYQQGPGQDPQFLISFYEKMQSDKGSIPDRFSAQQFSDYHSELNMSSLELGDSALYFCASSKRGRNTEAFFGQGTRLTVV.

This chain connects TRBV9 to TRBJ1-5; 8 nucleotides agree with TRBD1. The CDR3 consists of 15 residues. Trimming at V came to 2 bases and at J to 5 bases, leaving 6 bases not matched to a gene. In germline, CDR1 is SGDLS, CDR2 YYNGEE. For the CDR3, the DNA is TGTGCCAGCAGCGTGGAGGGACAGGCCTATCAGCCCCAGCATTTT. Encoded protein: CASSVEGQAYQPQHF.

The V gene is TRBV12-5, the J gene TRBJ1-1; TRBD1 might be the D (5 bases). CDR1 is LGHNT, CDR2 FRNRAP, per germline. V lost 1 base to trimming and J lost 1 base, with 7 bases between them. The CDR3 has 14 amino acids. The DNA of the CDR3 is TGTGCTAGTGGTTTGGGACAGCGGAACACTGAAGCTTTCTTT. Its translation is CASGLGQRNTEAFF.

This clone came up a few times. V usage is TRBV6-2 or TRBV6-3 and J usage is TRBJ1-6, with TRBD1 as a possible D gene (5 bases). This CDR3 has 15 amino acids. Germline-derived CDR1 and CDR2 are MNHEY and SVGEGT. V lost 6 bases to trimming and J lost 0 bases, with 9 bases between them. In DNA form, the CDR3 reads TGTGCCAGCAGCCGACAGTCCTCCTATAATTCACCCCTCCACTTT. Protein sequence: CASSRQSSYNSPLHF.

The gene calls are TRBV4-2 and TRBJ1-5; D possibly corresponds to TRBD1 (6 bases). This CDR3 spans 18 amino acids. Germline-derived CDR1 and CDR2 are LGHNA and YNFKEQ. V was cut by 0 bases and J by 0 bases, with 15 bases left in between. This CDR3 is CASSQDPGGPYSNQPQHF. The DNA for the CDR3 is TGTGCCAGCAGCCAAGATCCTGGGGGGCCCTATAGCAATCAGCCCCAGCATTTT.

A few counts support this clone. The CDR3 DNA is TGTGCCAGCAGTGAAGGGACCAATTCACCCCTCCACTTT. Translating it yields CASSEGTNSPLHF. The chain recombines TRBV25-1 with TRBJ1-6; tentatively, D is TRBD1 (5 bases). With 2 bases removed from V and 7 bases from J, the gap between germline ends came to 6 bases. CDR1 and CDR2 (germline): MGHDK, SYGVNS. This CDR3 region has 13 residues.

The chain couples TRBV14 to TRBJ1-4; unclear D gene. The ends were cut back, 0 bases at V and 2 bases at J, with 13 bases in the middle. The CDR3 consists of 17 residues. Germline assignment: CDR1 SGHDN and CDR2 FVKESK. In DNA form, the CDR3 reads TGTGCCAGCAGCCAAGAAACCTTTGGGGATACTAATGAAAAACTGTTTTTT. Encoded protein: CASSQETFGDTNEKLFF.

This chain uses TRBV14 with TRBJ2-7; possible D gene TRBD2, 7 bases. V was clipped by 0 bases and J by 5 bases, with 17 bases between them. Germline values: CDR1 SGHDN, CDR2 FVKESK. The CDR3 spans 16 residues. The CDR3 loop is CASSQDRGGGVDEQYV. As DNA, the CDR3 is TGTGCCAGCAGCCAAGATCGCGGGGGCGGGGTTGACGAGCAGTACGTC.

The chain links TRBV2 to TRBJ1-1; 8 bases align to TRBD1. The CDR3 extends over 15 amino acids. Germline V gene data show CDR1 as SNHLY and CDR2 as FYNNEI. After removal of 6 bases from V and 4 bases from J, the junction contained 10 bases not matched to a gene. The CDR3 sequence: CASRNRDRRSTEAFF. CDR3 bases: TGTGCCAGCAGGAACCGGGACAGGAGGTCCACTGAAGCTTTCTTT.

The chain combines TRBV2 with TRBJ2-3; no definite D call. The ends were cut back, 8 bases at V and 2 bases at J, with 11 bases in the middle. CDR1 SNHLY and CDR2 FYNNEI come from the germline V gene. There are 13 residues in the CDR3. The CDR3 loop reads CASASQNTDTQYF. The CDR3 DNA follows: TGTGCCAGCGCCTCTCAGAACACAGATACGCAGTATTTT.

This clone was counted between two and nine times. The rearrangement links TRBV7-9 to TRBJ1-6; no reliable D call. With 1 base removed from V and 13 bases from J, the gap between germline ends came to 8 bases. CDR1 is SEHNR and CDR2 is FQNEAQ in the germline V gene (reference sequence). The CDR3 has 12 amino acids. The DNA of the CDR3 is TGTGCCAGCAGCTTAGTGGTGGGTCCCCTCCACTTT. Translating it yields CASSLVVGPLHF.

The CDR3 nucleotides are TGCGCCAGCAGCCAAGACCCGAGCGGGAGGACTACAGATACGCAGTATTTT. Its protein is CASSQDPSGRTTDTQYF. This chain joins TRBV4-1 and TRBJ2-3, with 9 bases that match TRBD2. Trimming took 0 bases from V and 3 from J; bases not matched to a gene: 7. CDR1 is MGHRA and CDR2 is YSYEKL in the germline V gene. There are 17 residues in the CDR3.

V usage is TRBV5-4 and J usage is TRBJ1-1; D is uncertain. The CDR3 extends over 16 amino acids. CDR1 SGHNT and CDR2 YYREEE come from the germline V gene (reference sequence). V lost 3 bases to trimming and J lost 3 bases, with 18 bases between them. The CDR3 region is CASSWRLGLADTEAFF. The CDR3 DNA is TGTGCCAGCAGCTGGAGGTTAGGGTTGGCGGACACTGAAGCTTTCTTT.

The chain joins TRBV13 to TRBJ1-2; possibly TRBD1 for D (5 bases). V was clipped by 5 bases and J by 1 base, with 14 bases between them. The CDR3 has 15 residues. Germline values: CDR1 PRHDT, CDR2 FYEKMQ (reference sequence). This CDR3 is CASSSTGGSNYGYTF. The CDR3 DNA is TGTGCCAGCAGCAGTACAGGTGGGAGTAACTATGGCTACACCTTC.

The chain has TRBV4-1 and TRBJ2-1; D is unclear. The CDR3 length is 16 residues. V was pared by 5 bases and J by 4 bases, with 18 bases between. Germline-derived CDR1 and CDR2 are MGHRA and YSYEKL. The CDR3 DNA reads as TGCGCCAGCAGCTCCTCAAGCGTTTTCCTTTACAATGAGCAGTTCTTC. Translated: CASSSSSVFLYNEQFF.

The rearrangement links TRBV11-3 to TRBJ1-1; D gene uncertain. This CDR3 contains 14 residues. V was clipped by 2 bases and J by 3 bases, with 10 bases between them. Looked up from germline, CDR1 is SGHNT and CDR2 is YENEEA. CDR3 sequence (DNA): TGTGCCAGCAGCTTATTCGGGAGGGACACTGAAGCTTTCTTT. Translated, it gives CASSLFGRDTEAFF.

The gene calls are TRBV12-3 or TRBV12-4 and TRBJ2-3; the D is unclear. Trimming took 5 bases from V and 5 from J, leaving 8 bases between them. This CDR3 comprises 12 residues. The CDR3 sequence is CASSLNVDTQYF. The CDR3 DNA reads TGTGCCAGCAGTCTTAACGTAGATACGCAGTATTTT.

The rearrangement uses TRBV4-2 and TRBJ1-5; 8 bases line up with TRBD1. The CDR3 spans 14 residues. Germline loops: CDR1 LGHNA, CDR2 YNFKEQ. V lost 3 bases to trimming and J lost 4 bases; unmatched junction nucleotides: 2. The CDR3 sequence is CASSQGQENQPQHF. CDR3 nucleotide sequence: TGTGCCAGCAGCCAGGGACAGGAGAATCAGCCCCAGCATTTT.

This sequence joins TRBV2 and TRBJ1-5; D remains ambiguous. The CDR3 is made up of 12 amino acids. V was shortened by 2 bases and J by 6 bases, with 5 bases between the two germline ends. CDR1 is SNHLY, CDR2 FYNNEI, per germline. CDR3 nucleotides: TGTGCCAGCAGTGAATCTAGTCAGCCCCAGCATTTT. It encodes CASSESSQPQHF.

The J gene is TRBJ2-1, the V gene TRBV5-4; 9 nucleotides match TRBD1. The CDR3 contains 14 residues. V was pared by 6 bases and J by 3 bases, with 4 bases of the junction left unmatched. Germline values: CDR1 SGHNT, CDR2 YYREEE (reference sequence). Here the CDR3 reads CASIPDRGYNEQFF. Written as DNA, the CDR3 is TGTGCCAGCATCCCGGACAGGGGCTACAATGAGCAGTTCTTC.

V gene TRBV11-2 combines with J gene TRBJ2-7; D is undetermined. This CDR3 spans 14 amino acids. The V end lost 1 base, the J end lost 2 bases, and 9 bases lay between the germline ends. Germline V CDR1 and CDR2: SGHAT, FQNNGV. The CDR3 region has the DNA TGTGCCAGCAGCTTAGGGACGGAACCCTACGAGCAGTACTTC. It is translated as CASSLGTEPYEQYF.